This T cell receptor beta chain was identified in a study of T cells in Graves' hyperthyroidism and ophthalmopathy. The overall study: Before any treatment, at initial diagnosis, peripheral blood was collected.

This clonotype has a handful of counts. The CDR3 is 14 amino acids. The V end was cut by 3 bases, the J end by 5 bases, with 10 bases between. Germline V gene lookup returns CDR1 SGHAT and CDR2 FQNNGV. Authors of the study amplified TCR beta CDR3 regions from RNA transcripts. Using the HTBI primer set, a first-round RT-PCR was run on the TCR CDR3. MiXCR, run by TCRdb on the multiplex PCR reads, gives a single entry per CDR3 protein. The sample gives hundreds of thousands of distinct CDR3 sequences, approximately 14% of which show up once; approximately 23% is in the top ten. This chain links TRBV11-2 with TRBJ2-2; perhaps TRBD1 as D (5 bases). The sequenced sample consisted of blood. This receptor was identified in a woman in her 30s with Graves' hyperthyroidism. The CDR3 nucleotides are TGTGCCAGCAGCTTTAGGGGATCGACCGGGGAGCTGTTTTTT. Translation gives CASSFRGSTGELFF.